This section outlines one TCR beta chain sequence together with its context. The antigen is undetermined. V lost 4 bases, J lost 2 bases, and 16 bases lay in between. This CDR3 spans 16 amino acids. The germline gives CDR1 SGHRS, CDR2 YFSETQ. This sample stems from a study of long-term antiretroviral therapy in people with HIV. Overall study results and limits: No data on ART adherence, viral resistance or therapy changes. Dominance of pre-ART expanded clones persisted, fluctuating and often declining after ART. Narrower CDR3 length ranges marked HIV repertoires relative to controls.

The assay, immunoSEQ v3.0, was run at survey level. Clones were sequenced by immunoSEQ multiplex PCR, and TCRdb holds only the in-frame ones, with some missing. The table shows about 15,000 clones, with roughly 90% occurring only once. The TCR comes from a man aged 55 to 69 with HIV. This sample comprised unsorted PBMCs, obtained 0.3 years after starting antiretroviral therapy. This rearrangement joins TRBV5-1 to TRBJ2-1; D is undetermined. The CDR3 region has the DNA TGCGCCAGCAGCCCAGGATCGCTATCAACCTACAATGAGCAGTTCTTC. Protein product: CASSPGSLSTYNEQFF.